Shown below are 22 T cell receptor beta chains from a single sample sequenced in a study of CD8+ T cells in alopecia areata. Extraction and reverse transcription of RNA yielded cDNA as the sequencing template. TCRdb's copy holds only in-frame clones and misses some; the assay was immunoSEQ multiplex PCR. The top ten clones hold roughly 0.88% of a sample with about 250,000 clones, 60% of them seen once. Treatment defined: oral pan-JAK inhibitor, 5-10 mg twice daily. The sample consisted of CD4+ T cells sorted from blood, taken around week 53, from a patient treated with tofacitinib. These TCRs come from a human donor with alopecia areata.

This clone has a handful of counts. The chain couples TRBV6-1 to TRBJ2-1; 10 bases are a match to TRBD1. The germline V gene has CDR1 MNHNS and CDR2 SASEGT. The CDR3 totals 15 residues. V lost 5 bases, J lost 6 bases, and 7 bases stayed unmatched. CDR3 DNA: TGTGCCAGCAGTCTGACAGGGGGCGCCTTCAATGAGCAGTTCTTC. This sequence encodes CASSLTGGAFNEQFF.

This clone has only a few counts. The CDR3 sequence is CASSSPRTENTEAFF. The CDR3 DNA reads as TGTGCCAGCAGCTCCCCGCGGACAGAGAACACTGAAGCTTTCTTT. This chain links TRBV7-2 with TRBJ1-1; perhaps TRBD1 as D (6 bases). CDR1 is SGHTA, CDR2 FQGNSA, per germline. The length of the CDR3 is 15 residues. V was cut by 4 bases and J by 1 base, with 13 bases left in between.

The chain employs TRBV29-1 and TRBJ2-1, with D perhaps matching TRBD1 (5 bases). This CDR3 is 13 amino acids long. With 4 bases removed from V and 3 bases from J, the gap between germline ends came to 10 bases. The germline V gene has CDR1 SQVTM and CDR2 ANQGSEA. This CDR3 is CSVGAGHYNEQFF. For the CDR3, the DNA is TGCAGCGTTGGGGCAGGGCACTACAATGAGCAGTTCTTC.

The CDR3 sequence is CSVKQGITGFEKLFF. CDR3 coding DNA: TGCAGCGTTAAACAGGGGATAACCGGCTTTGAAAAACTGTTTTTT. This chain uses TRBV29-1 with TRBJ1-4; TRBD1 aligns across 7 bases. Per germline, CDR1 SQVTM and CDR2 ANQGSEA. V shed 5 bases, J shed 7 bases, and the junction held 13 bases outside the gene matches. The CDR3 runs 15 residues.

A remark on this clone: A read error may produce the germline difference seen at one junction end. The rearrangement links TRBV6-1 to TRBJ1-2; D is unclear. The length of the CDR3 is 13 residues. Germline CDR1 and CDR2: MNHNS and SASEGT. The CDR3 nucleotides read TGTGCCAGCAGTGACTTGTTACGGCTTGGCCACACCTTC. Protein: CASSDLLRLGHTF.

The table lists this clone with a few counts. This chain's CDR3 is CASSEQGAQGYTF. CDR3 bases: TGTGCCAGCAGTGAGCAGGGGGCGCAGGGCTACACCTTC. The chain links TRBV6-1 to TRBJ1-2, with 8 bases aligning to TRBD1. V lost 3 bases and J lost 8; bases outside the gene matches: 5. The CDR3 runs to 13 residues. The germline V gene has CDR1 MNHNS and CDR2 SASEGT.

The chain uses TRBV29-1 and TRBJ1-5; a possible D gene is TRBD1 (6 bases). Germline CDR1 reads SQVTM; CDR2 reads ANQGSEA. V gave up 3 bases and J gave up 7 bases, with 13 bases separating them. The CDR3 spans 13 residues. The CDR3 loop is CSVEGGAGQPQHF. CDR3 coding DNA: TGCAGCGTTGAGGGGGGCGCAGGGCAGCCCCAGCATTTT.

The chain recombines TRBV29-1 with TRBJ2-1, with a possible D match to TRBD1 (5 bases). The V end was cut by 5 bases, the J end by 8 bases, with 10 bases between. The CDR3 covers 11 residues. From germline, CDR1 is SQVTM and CDR2 ANQGSEA. The CDR3 DNA reads TGCAGCGTTATGTCCAGGGATGAGCAGTTCTTC. Residues: CSVMSRDEQFF.

About this clone: This CDR3 is also generated by other DNA sequences in the sample. CDR3: CAWSVRASGGSSYEQYF. The CDR3 DNA follows: TGTGCCTGGAGTGTTCGGGCTAGCGGGGGAAGCTCCTACGAGCAGTACTTC. The chain has TRBV30 and TRBJ2-7, with 10 positions matching TRBD2. CDR3 length: 17 amino acids. CDR1 GTSNPN and CDR2 SVGIG come from the germline V gene (reference sequence). V gave up 0 bases and J gave up 0 bases; unmatched junction bases: 8.

The genes are TRBV25-1 and TRBJ1-3; D is unclear. V lost 4 bases and J 0 bases, leaving 7 bases between the germline ends. The CDR3 sequence is 14 residues long. Germline V lookup: CDR1 MGHDK, CDR2 SYGVNS. CDR3 in amino acids: CASSVGTSGNTIYF. Written as DNA, the CDR3 is TGTGCCAGCAGTGTAGGAACCTCTGGAAACACCATATATTTT.

CDR3 protein: CAWSRPGTQETQYF. For the CDR3, the DNA is TGTGCCTGGAGTAGGCCCGGGACTCAAGAGACCCAGTACTTC. The chain recombines TRBV30 with TRBJ2-5, with D possibly matching TRBD2 (6 bases). Germline CDR1 GTSNPN, CDR2 SVGIG (reference sequence). V was pared by 2 bases and J by 2 bases, with 12 bases between. This CDR3 is 14 amino acids long.

This rearrangement joins TRBV30 to TRBJ2-5, with D perhaps TRBD2 (5 bases). The V gene's germline CDR1 is GTSNPN and CDR2 SVGIG (reference sequence). The CDR3 spans 13 residues. V shed 3 bases and J shed 6 bases, with 14 bases lying between them. CDR3 amino acids: CAWSFGGYKTQYF. As DNA, the CDR3 is TGTGCCTGGAGCTTCGGAGGATACAAGACCCAGTACTTC.

The chain couples TRBV29-1 to TRBJ1-2; 8 positions agree with TRBD1. The CDR3 has 12 amino acids. Looked up from germline, CDR1 is SQVTM and CDR2 is ANQGSEA. Trimming at V came to 3 bases and at J to 8 bases, leaving 5 bases not matched to a gene. This CDR3 is CSVDPGGEGYTF. The DNA for the CDR3 is TGCAGCGTTGATCCAGGGGGCGAGGGCTACACCTTC.

This clone occurred many times. The chain joins TRBV11-1 to TRBJ1-1; tentative D call: TRBD1 (6 bases). CDR3 length equals 15 residues. V was cut by 3 bases and J by 0 bases, with 11 bases left in between. Germline V CDR1 and CDR2: SGHAT, FQDESV (reference sequence). This CDR3 is CASSLMDSLNTEAFF. The CDR3 DNA reads TGTGCCAGCAGCTTGATGGACAGTTTGAACACTGAAGCTTTCTTT. Full variable domain (rest looked up from reference TRBV11-1 and TRBJ1-1): EAEVAQSPRYKITEKSQAVAFWCDPISGHATLYWYRQILGQGPELLVQFQDESVVDDSQLPKDRFSAERLKGVDSTLKIQPAELGDSAMYLCASSLMDSLNTEAFFGQGTRLTVV.

For this clone: Because it lacks the conserved phenylalanine or tryptophan at the end, this CDR3 is likely a read error. The DNA is left out, because the CDR3 cannot be placed on it with certainty; the CDR3 is given as TCRdb lists it. This chain uses TRBV2 with TRBJ2-7; the table's D call, TRBD1, was not checked against the DNA. CDR1 and CDR2 (germline): SNHLY, FYNNEI. The CDR3 comprises 11 residues, both ends counted. The CDR3 reads CASSQDRGSRL.

This chain links TRBV4-3 with TRBJ2-1, with 8 bases lining up with TRBD2. The germline V gene encodes CDR1 LGHNA and CDR2 YSLEER. Germline trimming cut 0 bases from V and 3 bases from J; bases unmatched to any gene: 4. This CDR3 has 16 residues. This CDR3 reads CASSQEGLAGYNEQFF. The CDR3 bases are TGCGCCAGCAGCCAAGAAGGTCTAGCGGGCTACAATGAGCAGTTCTTC.

The chain is built from TRBV29-1 and TRBJ2-3; the D call may be TRBD1 or TRBD2 (6 bases each). Germline values: CDR1 SQVTM, CDR2 ANQGSEA. The CDR3 runs to 13 residues. V gave up 3 bases and J gave up 5 bases, with 12 bases separating them. The CDR3 loop is CSVDGGGGDTQYF. The CDR3 DNA sequence: TGCAGCGTTGATGGAGGGGGAGGAGATACGCAGTATTTT.

This chain uses TRBV9 with TRBJ2-7, with TRBD1 identical over 7 bases. This CDR3 spans 13 amino acids. Germline-derived CDR1 and CDR2 are SGDLS and YYNGEE. V lost 6 bases, J lost 2 bases, and 5 bases stayed unmatched. The CDR3 loop is CASTGQKPYEQYF. DNA for the CDR3: TGTGCCAGCACGGGACAGAAGCCCTACGAGCAGTACTTC.

The rearrangement links TRBV29-1 to TRBJ2-7; 10 bases agree with TRBD1. This CDR3 is 12 amino acids long. J lost 5 bases, V lost 6 bases, and 4 bases had no gene match. Germline V gene lookup returns CDR1 SQVTM and CDR2 ANQGSEA. The CDR3 DNA reads as TGCAGCGTCGTGACAGGGGGCCACGAGCAGTACTTC. It is translated as CSVVTGGHEQYF.

V and J are TRBV4-2 and TRBJ1-1; no clear D gene. This CDR3 spans 13 amino acids. Germline V gene sequence: CDR1 LGHNA, CDR2 YNFKEQ. Trimming shortened V by 1 base and J by 4 bases, and 7 bases separated the two germline ends. DNA of the CDR3: TGTGCCAGCAGCCAAGTGAAGAGCACTGAAGCTTTCTTT. This translates into CASSQVKSTEAFF.

This chain uses TRBV30 with TRBJ2-5; D unclear. Germline lookup yields CDR1 GTSNPN and CDR2 SVGIG (reference sequence). Trimming took 1 base from V and 3 from J, leaving 6 bases between them. This CDR3 contains 12 residues. The CDR3 spells CAWSGRKETQYF. The CDR3, as DNA: TGTGCCTGGAGTGGACGAAAAGAGACCCAGTACTTC.

The CDR3: CAISESPGPPEFF. DNA of the CDR3: TGTGCCATCAGTGAGTCTCCAGGGCCTCCGGAGTTCTTC. The gene calls are TRBV10-3 and TRBJ2-1; D is perhaps TRBD1 (5 bases). The CDR3 is 13 residues long. With 0 bases removed from V and 14 bases from J, the gap between germline ends came to 14 bases. Germline CDR1 is ENHRY and CDR2 is SYGVKD.